One and the same sample provided the 32 T cell receptor beta chains below, sequenced in a study of cytomegalovirus exposure and HLA in healthy donors. The PCR contained 60 Vbeta and 13 Jbeta primers. Libraries were prepared by immunoSEQ multiplex PCR; TCRdb keeps only in-frame clonotypes and omits some of them. The sample yields approximately 280,000 clones, about 90% seen once. Material: PBMCs. The origin of the receptors is a woman under 30 in good health and CMV-seronegative.

V gene TRBV10-3 combines with J gene TRBJ1-1; TRBD1 agrees at 12 bases. The ends lost 0 bases at V and 11 bases at J; junction bases unmatched: 7. Germline assignment: CDR1 ENHRY and CDR2 SYGVKD. The CDR3 has 15 residues. The CDR3 DNA follows: TGTGCCATCAGTGAGTCGTGGGGACAGGGGGCAATGGCTTTCTTT. Its protein product is CAISESWGQGAMAFF.

The chain links TRBV6-5 to TRBJ2-7; 15 nucleotides agree with TRBD2. Germline CDR1 is MNHEY and CDR2 is SVGAGI. The ends lost 2 bases at V and 4 bases at J; junction bases unmatched: 0. The CDR3 is 15 amino acids. CDR3 nucleotide sequence: TGTGCCAGCAGTTACGGGACTAGCGGGGGGTACGAGCAGTACTTC. Amino acids: CASSYGTSGGYEQYF.

This rearrangement joins TRBV20-1 to TRBJ1-1; no clear D gene. V was trimmed by 0 bases and J by 11 bases, leaving 10 bases between them. Germline CDR1 is DFQATT and CDR2 is SNEGSKA (reference sequence). The CDR3 totals 11 residues. In nucleotides, the CDR3 is TGCAGTGCTAGAGACGCCTGGAGGGCTTTCTTT. This sequence encodes CSARDAWRAFF.

The chain employs TRBV12-5 and TRBJ1-1; D gene unclear. The CDR3 is 13 residues long. CDR1 and CDR2 from the germline V gene are LGHNT and FRNRAP. The V and J ends lost 3 bases and 7 bases respectively, with 12 bases between them. CDR3 sequence: CASGFTPVSEAFF. Here the CDR3 DNA reads TGTGCTAGTGGTTTCACCCCGGTGAGTGAAGCTTTCTTT.

The chain has TRBV2 and TRBJ1-2, with TRBD1 as a possible D gene (6 bases). This CDR3 has 16 residues. Germline V gene lookup returns CDR1 SNHLY and CDR2 FYNNEI. The ends were cut back, 0 bases at V and 6 bases at J, with 17 bases in the middle. The CDR3 DNA sequence: TGTGCCAGCAGTGAAGCTGGGAAGCCTACAGGGAATGGCTACACCTTC. This sequence encodes CASSEAGKPTGNGYTF.

The rearrangement links TRBV27 to TRBJ1-2; D ambiguous. This CDR3 is built from 15 residues. V was cut by 5 bases and J by 2 bases, with 15 bases left in between. CDR1 is MNHEY and CDR2 is SMNVEV in the germline V gene (reference sequence). The CDR3 DNA reads as TGTGCCAGCAGTCCCACCCCCACAGCAAACTATGGCTACACCTTC. It yields the protein CASSPTPTANYGYTF.

V usage is TRBV5-4 and J usage is TRBJ1-1; tentative D call: TRBD1 (6 bases). CDR1 and CDR2 from the germline V gene are SGHNT and YYREEE (reference sequence). The CDR3 length is 15 residues. Trimming left V 5 bases short and J 3 bases short, with 17 bases between. DNA for the CDR3: TGTGCCAGCAGACCCAACAGGGAAGTACACACTGAAGCTTTCTTT. Translation: CASRPNREVHTEAFF.

This chain uses TRBV27 with TRBJ2-5, with 9 positions matching TRBD1. V gave up 4 bases and J gave up 4 bases; unmatched junction bases: 4. The CDR3 spans 14 residues. Germline loops: CDR1 MNHEY, CDR2 SMNVEV (reference sequence). CDR3 residues: CASSSGQGRETQYF. CDR3 in DNA: TGTGCCAGCAGTTCGGGACAGGGTAGAGAGACCCAGTACTTC.

The CDR3 DNA is TGTGCCAGCAGCTTGTACGTCGCGCAAGAGACCCAGTACTTC. Residues: CASSLYVAQETQYF. This chain connects TRBV5-6 to TRBJ2-5; D call uncertain. The CDR3 totals 14 residues. Germline V gene lookup returns CDR1 SGHDT and CDR2 YYEEEE. V was clipped by 1 base and J by 2 bases, with 9 bases between them.

Concerning this clone itself: In the same sample, other DNA sequences code for this CDR3. This chain joins TRBV11-2 and TRBJ2-5; 9 bases agree with TRBD2. This CDR3 contains 16 residues. The germline V gene encodes CDR1 SGHAT and CDR2 FQNNGV. The J segment lost 0 bases and the V segment lost 1 base, leaving 3 bases of the junction unmatched. The CDR3 DNA sequence: TGTGCCAGCAGCTTAGGTGTAGCGGGGGACCAAGAGACCCAGTACTTC. Translation: CASSLGVAGDQETQYF.

The J gene is TRBJ1-2, the V gene TRBV9; the D gene is possibly TRBD1 (5 bases). This CDR3 has 13 residues. Germline V gives CDR1 SGDLS, CDR2 YYNGEE. V dropped 2 bases and J dropped 4 bases, with 9 bases sitting between them. The CDR3 sequence is CASSVSGGYGYTF. CDR3 nucleotide sequence: TGTGCCAGCAGCGTGTCGGGGGGCTATGGCTACACCTTC.

This sequence joins TRBV5-8 and TRBJ1-2; 10 nucleotides agree with TRBD1. V gave up 1 base and J gave up 1 base; unmatched junction bases: 1. The V gene's germline CDR1 is SGHTS and CDR2 YDEGEE. This CDR3 contains 15 residues. In nucleotides, the CDR3 is TGTGCCAGCAGCTTGAGGGACAGGGGTAACTATGGCTACACCTTC. Amino acid sequence: CASSLRDRGNYGYTF.

This clone was recorded only once. This chain uses TRBV7-8 with TRBJ2-5; 10 nucleotides align to TRBD1. Germline V gene sequence: CDR1 SGHVS, CDR2 FQNEAQ. Germline trimming cut 4 bases from V and 3 bases from J; bases unmatched to any gene: 2. The CDR3 spans 14 residues. In DNA form, the CDR3 reads TGTGCCAGCAGCTGGGGGACAGGGGAAGAGACCCAGTACTTC. Its protein is CASSWGTGEETQYF.

The chain combines TRBV9 with TRBJ2-7; TRBD2 aligns across 7 bases. The length of the CDR3 is 14 residues. Germline values: CDR1 SGDLS, CDR2 YYNGEE. V trimming: 3 bases; J trimming: 0 bases; junction bases outside the gene matches: 3. CDR3 in amino acids: CASSAGGNSYEQYF. CDR3 nucleotide sequence: TGTGCCAGCAGCGCGGGGGGAAACTCCTACGAGCAGTACTTC.

The V gene is TRBV7-8, the J gene TRBJ2-7; 8 bases fit TRBD1. The CDR3 length is 16 residues. The germline CDR1 and CDR2 sequences are SGHVS and FQNEAQ. V shed 5 bases and J 3 bases; nucleotides not matched to a gene: 12. CDR3 bases: TGTGCCAGCAGCACAGGACAGGGAGGTCCCCTCTACGAGCAGTACTTC. It specifies CASSTGQGGPLYEQYF.

The gene calls are TRBV6-4 and TRBJ2-1, with 11 bases that match TRBD2. J lost 7 bases, V lost 2 bases, and 10 bases had no gene match. Germline CDR1 MRHNA, CDR2 SNTAGT. This CDR3 contains 17 residues. CDR3: CASSDQPSSGGRNEQFF. The CDR3 nucleotides read TGTGCCAGCAGTGACCAACCATCTAGCGGGGGGAGGAATGAGCAGTTCTTC.

The genes are TRBV5-6 and TRBJ2-3, with unresolved D. Per germline, CDR1 SGHDT and CDR2 YYEEEE. The CDR3 spans 13 residues. V was cut by 1 base and J by 4 bases, with 7 bases left in between. CDR3 protein: CASSLQRADTQYF. CDR3 DNA: TGTGCCAGCAGCTTGCAGCGTGCAGATACGCAGTATTTT.

This chain uses TRBV9 with TRBJ1-2; TRBD1 agrees at 9 bases. The germline gives CDR1 SGDLS, CDR2 YYNGEE. V lost 1 base and J lost 7; bases outside the gene matches: 8. The CDR3 has 15 amino acids. The CDR3, as DNA: TGTGCCAGCAGCGTAAGTCCGGGACAGGGTGCTGGCTACACCTTC. It is translated as CASSVSPGQGAGYTF.

The CDR3 bases are TGTGCCTGGAATAGCGGGGGGGCCAGTGAGCAGTTCTTC. Translating it yields CAWNSGGASEQFF. The chain carries TRBV30 and TRBJ2-1; 11 bases line up with TRBD2. The germline gives CDR1 GTSNPN, CDR2 SVGIG (reference sequence). This CDR3 is built from 13 residues. J lost 9 bases, V lost 4 bases, and 5 bases had no gene match.

As concerns this clone: This specimen includes other DNA sequences encoding the same CDR3. The chain links TRBV2 to TRBJ2-5; D is unresolved. The DNA end is more similar to TRBJ2-7, so the J call may be wrong. The CDR3 is 11 amino acids. Germline lookup yields CDR1 SNHLY and CDR2 FYNNEI. Here the CDR3 DNA reads TGTGCCAGCAGTGAAGTTTACGAGCAGTACTTC. It is translated as CASSEVYEQYF.

This rearrangement joins TRBV7-9 to TRBJ2-2; D gene ambiguous. There are 15 residues in the CDR3. V shed 5 bases and J shed 3 bases, with 13 bases lying between them. Germline V CDR1 and CDR2: SEHNR, FQNEAQ (reference sequence). CDR3 sequence: CASSPPQLHTGELFF. The CDR3 DNA reads TGTGCCAGCAGCCCGCCTCAACTTCACACCGGGGAGCTGTTTTTT.

The J gene is TRBJ2-2, the V gene TRBV5-1; 9 nucleotides line up with TRBD2. The CDR3 contains 15 residues. Germline V gene sequence: CDR1 SGHRS, CDR2 YFSETQ. J lost 1 base, V lost 5 bases, and 3 bases had no gene match. CDR3 protein: CASRLSGGNTGELFF. CDR3 bases: TGCGCCAGCAGACTTAGCGGGGGGAACACCGGGGAGCTGTTTTTT. The full variable domain, with the rest looked up from reference TRBV5-1 and TRBJ2-2, is KAGVTQTPRYLIKTRGQQVTLSCSPISGHRSVSWYQQTPGQGLQFLFEYFSETQRNKGNFPGRFSGRQFSNSRSEMNVSTLELGDSALYLCASRLSGGNTGELFFGEGSRLTVL.

The V and J genes are TRBV5-1 and TRBJ2-1; D gene unclear. Trimming stripped 4 bases from V and 0 bases from J, with 14 bases between. Germline V gives CDR1 SGHRS, CDR2 YFSETQ. The CDR3 totals 16 residues. The CDR3, as DNA: TGCGCCAGCAGCAACCTCCCCCTGAGCTCCTACAATGAGCAGTTCTTC. Translation: CASSNLPLSSYNEQFF.

The chain is built from TRBV6-5 and TRBJ2-2; 10 bases line up with TRBD1. The CDR3 is 15 amino acids. After removal of 6 bases from V and 4 bases from J, the junction contained 5 bases not matched to a gene. The germline gives CDR1 MNHEY, CDR2 SVGAGI. The chain's CDR3 is CASRKGQGSTGELFF. The DNA for the CDR3 is TGTGCCAGCAGGAAGGGACAGGGGTCCACCGGGGAGCTGTTTTTT.

This chain uses TRBV12-5 with TRBJ2-7; 8 bases agree with TRBD2. CDR3 size: 16 residues. The germline V gene encodes CDR1 LGHNT and CDR2 FRNRAP. After removal of 2 bases from V and 0 bases from J, the junction contained 6 bases not matched to a gene. The CDR3 protein is CASGLTWTSLSYEQYF. Here the CDR3 DNA reads TGTGCTAGTGGTTTGACTTGGACTAGCCTCTCCTACGAGCAGTACTTC. Based on the CDR3 plus reference TRBV12-5 and TRBJ2-7, the full variable domain is DARVTQTPRHKVTEMGQEVTMRCQPILGHNTVFWYRQTMMQGLELLAYFRNRAPLDDSGMPKDRFSAEMPDATLATLKIQPSEPRDSAVYFCASGLTWTSLSYEQYFGPGTRLTVT.

This clone was picked up a small number of times. The rearrangement uses TRBV7-9 and TRBJ1-2; 9 bases align to TRBD1. V shed 5 bases, J shed 7 bases, and the junction held 5 bases outside the gene matches. Germline values: CDR1 SEHNR, CDR2 FQNEAQ (reference sequence). CDR3 length equals 13 residues. In DNA form, the CDR3 reads TGTGCCAGCAGCCTTACAGGGGGCGTTGGCTACACCTTC. It yields the protein CASSLTGGVGYTF.

The chain employs TRBV7-9 and TRBJ1-3; D ambiguous. Germline CDR1 reads SEHNR; CDR2 reads FQNEAQ (reference sequence). V lost 1 base to trimming and J lost 2 bases, with 6 bases between them. This CDR3 has 14 amino acids. In DNA, the CDR3 is TGTGCCAGCAGCTTAGTGAGTCCTGGAAACACCATATATTTT. This translates into CASSLVSPGNTIYF. Complete variable domain (other parts from reference TRBV7-9 and TRBJ1-3): DTGVSQNPRHKITKRGQNVTFRCDPISEHNRLYWYRQTLGQGPEFLTYFQNEAQLEKSRLLSDRFSAERPKGSFSTLEIQRTEQGDSAMYLCASSLVSPGNTIYFGEGSWLTVV.

The gene calls are TRBV5-1 and TRBJ2-5, with 7 bases identical to TRBD1. Trimming removed 3 bases from V and 3 bases from J; junction bases left unmatched: 11. The germline gives CDR1 SGHRS, CDR2 YFSETQ. The CDR3 has 16 residues. The chain's CDR3 is CASSYLTSDREETQYF. The CDR3 DNA reads as TGCGCCAGCAGCTACCTAACCTCCGACAGGGAAGAGACCCAGTACTTC.

Here the CDR3 DNA reads TGTGCCAGCAGCTTAGGCCCGGACAAAAATCAGCCCCAGCATTTT. As protein: CASSLGPDKNQPQHF. V and J are TRBV13 and TRBJ1-5; a weak D match, TRBD1 (5 bases). Germline V gene data show CDR1 as PRHDT and CDR2 as FYEKMQ (reference sequence). Trimming took off 0 bases at V and 4 bases at J, with 10 bases between the two ends. The CDR3 covers 15 residues.

This chain joins TRBV6-4 and TRBJ1-1; 7 positions agree with TRBD1. V trimming: 5 bases; J trimming: 1 base; junction bases outside the gene matches: 1. This CDR3 comprises 13 residues. CDR1 MRHNA and CDR2 SNTAGT come from the germline V gene. The DNA of the CDR3 is TGTGCCAGCAGTCGGACAGGGAACACTGAAGCTTTCTTT. Protein product: CASSRTGNTEAFF.

The gene calls are TRBV7-2 and TRBJ1-3; D gene unclear. From germline, CDR1 is SGHTA and CDR2 FQGNSA. The V end lost 7 bases, the J end lost 0 bases, and 13 bases lay between the germline ends. CDR3 size: 15 residues. DNA of the CDR3: TGTGCCAGCACCCGCGGGTCCGCCTCTGGAAACACCATATATTTT. Its protein is CASTRGSASGNTIYF.

Comments on this clone: A far larger clone is a single base away, which makes a read error likely. The chain's CDR3 is CASSDRANYGYTF. For the CDR3, the DNA is TGTGCCAGCAGCGACAGGGCCAACTATGGCTACACCTTC. This chain uses TRBV6-5 with TRBJ1-2; 7 positions match TRBD1. After removal of 6 bases from V and 2 bases from J, the junction contained 3 bases not matched to a gene. The CDR3 runs to 13 residues. From germline, CDR1 is MNHEY and CDR2 SVGAGI.